This T cell receptor beta chain derives from a study of OX40 agonist ivuxolimab in advanced cancers. Whole-study context: Patients receiving dose escalation had hepatocellular carcinoma, melanoma, renal cell or head and neck cancer. A mean age of around 63 years, range roughly 20 to 90, was recorded, and about 83% were male.

Germline V gene lookup returns CDR1 MNHEY and CDR2 SMNVEV (reference sequence). CDR3 length: 15 residues. V was shortened by 6 bases and J by 0 bases, with 15 bases between the two germline ends. A single count supports this clone. Clones were read by immunoSEQ multiplex PCR, and TCRdb kept only the in-frame ones, dropping some. The sample records over 55,000 clones, about 85% being singletons. The source of this sequence is an adult with an advanced solid tumor such as melanoma, head and neck, liver or kidney cancer. The source was CD4+ or CD8+ T cells sorted from blood, collected in a trial of the OX40 agonist ivuxolimab. This chain uses TRBV27 with TRBJ2-7, with a tentative D call TRBD1 (6 bases). The CDR3 region has the DNA TGTGCCAGCAGCCTAGGGGGTTGGGGCTCCTACGAGCAGTACTTC. Protein: CASSLGGWGSYEQYF.